A single TCR beta chain is shown here with its context. The clone's antigen remains unknown. Base-call qualities are not available, and no considerably larger clone is one nucleotide away. This entry comes from a study of spatial heterogeneity in lung cancer (dated by TCRdb to the late 2010s). Study-level background: More beta-chain than alpha-chain transcripts were consistently detected, likely reflecting higher beta-chain transcript abundance. In the raw uncorrected reads, each unique combination of TCR and UMI appeared more than ten times on average. The study quantitatively compared TCR alpha and beta repertoires across multiple tumor regions, matched nontumor lung and blood in non-small cell lung cancer. Nonsynonymous mutation counts, determined by whole-exome sequencing of tumor tissue, were related to features of the TCR repertoire. Both alpha and beta chains were TCR-sequenced in samples taken at surgery, namely 220 tumor regions, under 80 matched nontumor lung samples and 50 to 60 PBMC samples.

Study-level results and caveats: Confirming at a functional level the hypothesis that regional TCRs recognize regional mutations was considered to require additional single-cell paired TCR alpha and beta sequencing.

The time point label, read with the paper, signifies: sample taken at primary tumor resection. For TCR sequencing, whole RNA was extracted from tumor and nontumor lung tissue, or from cryopreserved PBMC samples, and no cell sorting was done. Samples were obtained from approximately 70 patients with early-stage, untreated non-small cell lung cancer from the lung TRACERx cohort. Only patients with enough RNA available from two or more tumor regions were chosen for TCR sequencing. Before being selected, tumor and adjacent nontumor lung specimens were reviewed by a lung pathologist. Libraries were constructed by 5' RACE. Sequencing was performed on a NextSeq 500. The TCR library protocol attached a unique molecular identifier to each TCR cDNA molecule to allow correction of PCR and sequencing errors. Per the original workflow: TCR identification, UMI-based error correction and CDR3 extraction were all carried out with Decombinator tools. TCRs above a frequency of 2 per 1,000, corresponding to the top 1% of the tumor frequency distribution, were defined as expanded. Renyi diversity was computed with the R vegan package after each repertoire had been subsampled 100 times to 5,000 TCRs. CDR3 similarity networks were built from amino acid triplet string-kernel similarity, connecting CDR3s with pairwise similarity above 0.82. In TCRdb, the public reads were trimmed at Q25 with fastp and aligned with MiXCR, with productive beta chains retained. Merged by CDR3 protein, the rows form single entries marked with the most common genes and DNA. TCRdb's processing, not the authors', yielded these V and J calls. The sample records 9,500 to 15,000 distinct CDR3 sequences, roughly 6.4% of which are singletons. The ten largest clones capture about 9.3% of the sample.

Between the V and J ends, shortened by 5 bases and 6 bases respectively, the junction contains 14 bases. Spanning cysteine to phenylalanine, the CDR3 consists of 14 amino acids. Kept here is only the CDR3 DNA, which spans 42 bases and is read in frame from base 1. The germline V gene provides CDR1 SGHAT and CDR2 FQNNGV. Recombination linked TRBV11-2 to TRBJ2-4; the D gene is unclear. The TCR comes from a male donor with early-stage non-small cell lung cancer. This material consisted of normal lung tissue next to the tumor, taken at surgery. The DNA sequence follows: TGTGCCAGCAGCCAAACTGAGAGGACAAACATTCAGTACTTC. It is translated as CASSQTERTNIQYF. Outside the CDR3, residues come from the reference TRBV11-2 and TRBJ2-4 proteins, so the full variable domain is: EAGVAQSPRYKIIEKRQSVAFWCNPISGHATLYWYQQILGQGPKLLIQFQNNGVVDDSQLPKDRFSAERLKGVDSTLKIQPAKLEDSAVYLCASSQTERTNIQYFGAGTRLSVL.